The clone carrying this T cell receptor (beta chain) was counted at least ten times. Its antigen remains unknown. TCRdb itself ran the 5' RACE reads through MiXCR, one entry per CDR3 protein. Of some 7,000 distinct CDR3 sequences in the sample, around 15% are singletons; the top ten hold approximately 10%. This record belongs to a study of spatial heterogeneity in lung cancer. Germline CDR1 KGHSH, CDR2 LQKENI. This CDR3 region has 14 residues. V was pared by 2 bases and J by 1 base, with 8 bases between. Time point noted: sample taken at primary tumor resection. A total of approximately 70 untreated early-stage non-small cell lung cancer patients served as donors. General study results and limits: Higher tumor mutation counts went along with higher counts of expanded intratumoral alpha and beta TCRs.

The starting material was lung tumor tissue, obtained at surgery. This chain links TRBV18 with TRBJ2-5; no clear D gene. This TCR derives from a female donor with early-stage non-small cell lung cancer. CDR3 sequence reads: CASSPTALQETQYF. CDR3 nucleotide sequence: TGTGCCAGCTCACCAACCGCCCTCCAAGAGACCCAGTACTTC.